Listed below are T cell receptor beta chains from one sample, sequenced in a study of human T cells and chemical hapten exposure. TCRdb re-analysed the RACE reads in MiXCR, keeping a single row per CDR3 protein. The sample lists some 39,000 distinct CDR3 sequences; about 7.6% were seen once. The sequencing used whole blood, collected in connection with sensitization to the hapten diphenylcyclopropenone (DPC). All receptors come from a woman aged 45-65 years with alopecia areata. Some clones in this sample may be carry-over from other donors' samples. CDR3s include the opening cysteine and the closing phenylalanine or tryptophan. Each record gives: J gene, V gene, clone size, D gene, CDR3 DNA, CDR3 protein. D genes are given only for firm matches. Not every row has a clone size; where given, it reads once, few, many or a size class.

j_call: TRBJ2-7
v_call: TRBV6-5
clone_size: many
d_call: .
cdr3_nt: TGTGCCAGCAGTTACTCGAGGCCACTTGGCGAGCAGTACTTC
cdr3_aa: CASSYSRPLGEQYF

j_call: TRBJ1-5
v_call: TRBV20-1
clone_size: many
d_call: .
cdr3_nt: TGCAGTGCCGGATGGGAGGGGCCCAATCAGCCCCAGCATTTT
cdr3_aa: CSAGWEGPNQPQHF

j_call: TRBJ2-2
v_call: TRBV5-5
clone_size: many
d_call: .
cdr3_nt: TGTGCCAGCAGCTCTCCCGGAGGCGGGAAGAACACCGGGGAGCTGTTTTTT
cdr3_aa: CASSSPGGGKNTGELFF

j_call: TRBJ2-5
v_call: TRBV10-3
clone_size: .
d_call: .
cdr3_nt: TGTGCCATCCGGGGCCCACAGGCTCAAGAGACCCAGTACTTC
cdr3_aa: CAIRGPQAQETQYF

j_call: TRBJ2-7
v_call: TRBV20-1
clone_size: few
d_call: .
cdr3_nt: TGCAGTGCCAAAAGTCTGGGCTACGAGCAGTACTTC
cdr3_aa: CSAKSLGYEQYF

j_call: TRBJ2-6
v_call: TRBV5-1
clone_size: many
d_call: .
cdr3_nt: TGCGCCAGCAGCTTGGCCGGGAGTACTGGGGCCAACGTCCTGACTTTC
cdr3_aa: CASSLAGSTGANVLTF

j_call: TRBJ2-7
v_call: TRBV6-5
clone_size: .
d_call: .
cdr3_nt: TGTGCCAGCAGTTACGGCCGCAGCTCCTACGAGCAGTACTTC
cdr3_aa: CASSYGRSSYEQYF

j_call: TRBJ1-6
v_call: TRBV7-9
clone_size: many
d_call: .
cdr3_nt: TGTGCCAGCAGCTCCAACCAAGGTGGCAATTCACCCCTCCACTTT
cdr3_aa: CASSSNQGGNSPLHF

j_call: TRBJ2-2
v_call: TRBV5-1
clone_size: few
d_call: .
cdr3_nt: TGCGCCAGCAGCCAGCAGGGCACCGGGGAGCTGTTTTTT
cdr3_aa: CASSQQGTGELFF

j_call: TRBJ2-7
v_call: TRBV18
clone_size: few
d_call: .
cdr3_nt: TGTGCCAGCTCACGGAGGGATGGGAACTCCTACGAGCAGTACTTC
cdr3_aa: CASSRRDGNSYEQYF

j_call: TRBJ1-1
v_call: TRBV5-1
clone_size: .
d_call: .
cdr3_nt: TGCGCCAGCAGCTTGAACAGCCTGAACACTGAAGCTTTCTTT
cdr3_aa: CASSLNSLNTEAFF

j_call: TRBJ2-7
v_call: TRBV7-6
clone_size: .
d_call: .
cdr3_nt: TGTGCCAGCAGCTCGCAGCAGGGTAGCCACGAGCAGTACTTC
cdr3_aa: CASSSQQGSHEQYF

j_call: TRBJ2-3
v_call: TRBV7-2
clone_size: many
d_call: .
cdr3_nt: TGTGCCAGCAGCTTAGGCGCCAGGGGACTAGATACGCAGTATTTT
cdr3_aa: CASSLGARGLDTQYF

j_call: TRBJ2-7
v_call: TRBV25-1
clone_size: few
d_call: .
cdr3_nt: TGTGCCAGCAGTGGAGCCTACGAGCAGTACTTC
cdr3_aa: CASSGAYEQYF